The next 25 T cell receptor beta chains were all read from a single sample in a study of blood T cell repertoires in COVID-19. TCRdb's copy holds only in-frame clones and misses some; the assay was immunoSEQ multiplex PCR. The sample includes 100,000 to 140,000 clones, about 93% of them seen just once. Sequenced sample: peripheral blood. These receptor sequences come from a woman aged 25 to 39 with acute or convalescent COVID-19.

The CDR3 reads CASTYSVGVTEAFF. CDR3 bases: TGTGCCAGCACCTACTCCGTAGGGGTCACTGAAGCTTTCTTT. This rearrangement joins TRBV7-2 to TRBJ1-1; a possible D gene is TRBD1 (5 bases). The CDR3 has 14 amino acids. Germline lookup yields CDR1 SGHTA and CDR2 FQGNSA. The V end lost 7 bases, the J end lost 4 bases, and 16 bases lay between the germline ends. Full variable domain (missing parts from reference TRBV7-2 and TRBJ1-1): GAGVSQSPSNKVTEKGKDVELRCDPISGHTALYWYRQSLGQGLEFLIYFQGNSAPDKSGLPSDRFSAERTGGSVSTLTIQRTQQEDSAVYLCASTYSVGVTEAFFGQGTRLTVV.

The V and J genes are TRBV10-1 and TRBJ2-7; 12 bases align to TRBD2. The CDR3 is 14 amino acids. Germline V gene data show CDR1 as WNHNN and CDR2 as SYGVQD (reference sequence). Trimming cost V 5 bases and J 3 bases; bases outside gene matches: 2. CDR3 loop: CASSTGLAGYEQYF. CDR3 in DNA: TGCGCCAGCAGTACGGGACTAGCGGGCTACGAGCAGTACTTC.

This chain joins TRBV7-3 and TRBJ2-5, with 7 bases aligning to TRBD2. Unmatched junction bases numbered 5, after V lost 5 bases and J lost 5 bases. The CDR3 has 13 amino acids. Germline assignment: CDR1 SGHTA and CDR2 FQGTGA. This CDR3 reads CASSPPGGETQYF. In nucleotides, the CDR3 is TGTGCCAGCAGCCCCCCCGGGGGGGAGACCCAGTACTTC.

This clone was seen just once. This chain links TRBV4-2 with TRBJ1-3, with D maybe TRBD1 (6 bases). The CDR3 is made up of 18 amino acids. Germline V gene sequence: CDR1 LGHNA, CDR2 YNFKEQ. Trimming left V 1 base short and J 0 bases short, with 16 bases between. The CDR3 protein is CASSQASGTKVSGNTIYF. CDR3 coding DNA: TGTGCCAGCAGCCAAGCCTCCGGGACAAAGGTCTCTGGAAACACCATATATTTT.

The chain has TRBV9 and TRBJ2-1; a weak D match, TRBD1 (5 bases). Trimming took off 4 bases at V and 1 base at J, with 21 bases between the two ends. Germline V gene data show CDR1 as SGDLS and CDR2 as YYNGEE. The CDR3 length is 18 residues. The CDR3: CASSPRSQGVVSYNEQFF. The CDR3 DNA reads TGTGCCAGCAGCCCAAGAAGCCAGGGTGTAGTTTCCTACAATGAGCAGTTCTTC.

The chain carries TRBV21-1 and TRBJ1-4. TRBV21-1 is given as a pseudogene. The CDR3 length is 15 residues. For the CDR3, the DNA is TGTGCCAGCAGCAGGGGGTGGAAGGGAGGGGAAAAACTGTTTTTT. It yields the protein CASSRGWKGGEKLFF.

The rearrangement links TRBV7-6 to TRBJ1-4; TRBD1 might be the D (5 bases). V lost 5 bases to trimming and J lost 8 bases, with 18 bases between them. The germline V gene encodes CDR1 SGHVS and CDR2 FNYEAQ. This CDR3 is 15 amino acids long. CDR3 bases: TGTGCCAGCAGCCAAAAGCCCGGGTGGGGCGAAAAACTGTTTTTT. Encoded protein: CASSQKPGWGEKLFF.

The CDR3 region has the DNA TGTGCCAGCAGAAAGGACATCTACGCTGGAAACACCATATATTTT. Its translation is CASRKDIYAGNTIYF. This rearrangement joins TRBV6-5 to TRBJ1-3; tentatively, D is TRBD1 (5 bases). CDR3 length equals 15 residues. Germline V gene data show CDR1 as MNHEY and CDR2 as SVGAGI. V was pared by 6 bases and J by 2 bases, with 14 bases between.

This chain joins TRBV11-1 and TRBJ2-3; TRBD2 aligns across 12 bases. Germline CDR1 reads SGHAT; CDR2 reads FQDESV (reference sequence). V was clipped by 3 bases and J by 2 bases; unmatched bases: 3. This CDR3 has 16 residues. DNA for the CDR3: TGTGCCAGCAGCTTTGCTAGCGGGGGGGCCACAGATACGCAGTATTTT. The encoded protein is CASSFASGGATDTQYF.

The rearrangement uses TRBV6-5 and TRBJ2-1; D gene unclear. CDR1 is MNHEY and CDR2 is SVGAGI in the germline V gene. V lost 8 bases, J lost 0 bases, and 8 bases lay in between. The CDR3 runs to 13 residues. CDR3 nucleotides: TGTGCCAGCTCTAAGTTCTCCTACAATGAGCAGTTCTTC. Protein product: CASSKFSYNEQFF.

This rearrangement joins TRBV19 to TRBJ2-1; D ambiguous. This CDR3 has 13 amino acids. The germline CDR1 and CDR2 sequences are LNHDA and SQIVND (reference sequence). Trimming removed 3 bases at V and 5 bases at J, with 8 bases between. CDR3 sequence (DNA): TGTGCCAGTAGTATTTGGCAGGACAATGAGCAGTTCTTC. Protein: CASSIWQDNEQFF. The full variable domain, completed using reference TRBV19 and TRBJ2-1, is DGGITQSPKYLFRKEGQNVTLSCEQNLNHDAMYWYRQDPGQGLRLIYYSQIVNDFQKGDIAEGYSVSREKKESFPLTVTSAQKNPTAFYLCASSIWQDNEQFFGPGTRLTVL.

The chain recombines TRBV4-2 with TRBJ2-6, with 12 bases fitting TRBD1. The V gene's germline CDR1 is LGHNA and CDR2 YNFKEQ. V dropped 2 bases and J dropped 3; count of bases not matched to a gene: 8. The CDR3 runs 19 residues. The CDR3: CASSQFLGTGGGGANVLTF. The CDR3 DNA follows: TGTGCCAGCAGCCAATTTCTAGGGACAGGGGGCGGTGGGGCCAACGTCCTGACTTTC.

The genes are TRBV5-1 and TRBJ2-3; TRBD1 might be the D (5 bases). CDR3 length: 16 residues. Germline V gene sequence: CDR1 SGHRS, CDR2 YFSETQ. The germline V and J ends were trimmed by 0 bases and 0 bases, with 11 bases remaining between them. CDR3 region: CASSLARTPSTDTQYF. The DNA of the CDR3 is TGCGCCAGCAGCTTGGCCCGGACACCCAGCACAGATACGCAGTATTTT.

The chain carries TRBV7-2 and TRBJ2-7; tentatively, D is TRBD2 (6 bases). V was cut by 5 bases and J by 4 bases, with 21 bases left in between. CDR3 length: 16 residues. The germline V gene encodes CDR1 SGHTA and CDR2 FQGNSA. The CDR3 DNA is TGTGCCAGCAGCATATCCGGGACTGCATTAGGGTACGAGCAGTACTTC. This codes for CASSISGTALGYEQYF.

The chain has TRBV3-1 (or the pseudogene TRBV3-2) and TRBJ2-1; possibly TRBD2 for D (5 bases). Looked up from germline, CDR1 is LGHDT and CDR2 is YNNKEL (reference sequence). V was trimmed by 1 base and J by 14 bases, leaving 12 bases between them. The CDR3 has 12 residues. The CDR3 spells CASSQGSRGEFF. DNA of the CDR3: TGTGCCAGCAGCCAAGGAAGCCGGGGTGAGTTCTTC.

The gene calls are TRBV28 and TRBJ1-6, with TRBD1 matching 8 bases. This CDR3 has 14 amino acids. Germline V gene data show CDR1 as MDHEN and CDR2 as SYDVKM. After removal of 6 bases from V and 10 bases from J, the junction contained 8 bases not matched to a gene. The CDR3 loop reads CASRASTGVSPLHF. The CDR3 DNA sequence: TGTGCCAGCAGAGCCTCGACAGGGGTGTCACCCCTCCACTTT.

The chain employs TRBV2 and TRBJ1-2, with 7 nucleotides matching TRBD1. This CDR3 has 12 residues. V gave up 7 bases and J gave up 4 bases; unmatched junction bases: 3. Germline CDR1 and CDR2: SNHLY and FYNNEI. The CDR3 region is CASKTGAYGYTF. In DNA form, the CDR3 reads TGTGCCAGCAAAACAGGGGCCTATGGCTACACCTTC.

CDR3 in amino acids: CATSTETGVATEAFF. The CDR3 nucleotides read TGTGCCACCAGCACAGAGACAGGTGTGGCCACTGAAGCTTTCTTT. The chain employs TRBV15 and TRBJ1-1; possible D gene TRBD1, 6 bases. Germline V gives CDR1 LNHNV, CDR2 YYDKDF (reference sequence). CDR3 size: 15 residues. V was cut by 4 bases and J by 4 bases, with 16 bases left in between.

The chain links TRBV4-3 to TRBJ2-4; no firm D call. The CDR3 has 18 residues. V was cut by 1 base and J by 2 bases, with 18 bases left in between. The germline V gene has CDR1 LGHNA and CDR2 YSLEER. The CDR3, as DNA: TGCGCCAGCAGCCAAGTTGGTCGGAGTCTGGCTCCCAAAAACATTCAGTACTTC. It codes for CASSQVGRSLAPKNIQYF.

The CDR3 coding sequence is TGTGCCAGCAGTTTATCCAGGGGATATGGCTACACCTTC. The encoded protein is CASSLSRGYGYTF. V gene TRBV28 combines with J gene TRBJ1-2, with a tentative D call TRBD1 (6 bases). The V and J ends lost 1 base and 5 bases respectively, with 8 bases between them. This CDR3 is 13 amino acids long. Germline CDR1 and CDR2: MDHEN and SYDVKM.

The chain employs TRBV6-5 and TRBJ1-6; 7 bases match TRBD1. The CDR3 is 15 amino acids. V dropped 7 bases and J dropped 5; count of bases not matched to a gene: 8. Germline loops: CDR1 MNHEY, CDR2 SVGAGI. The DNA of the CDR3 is TGTGCCAGCACAGAGGGGGCAGGCAATAATTCACCCCTCCACTTT. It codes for CASTEGAGNNSPLHF.

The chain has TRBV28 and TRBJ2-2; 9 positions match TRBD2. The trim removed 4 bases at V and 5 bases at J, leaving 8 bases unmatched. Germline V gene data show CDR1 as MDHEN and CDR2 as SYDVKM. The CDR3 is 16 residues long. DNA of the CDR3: TGTGCCAGCAGTTCAACTCGTAGCGGGAGTACCGGGGAGCTGTTTTTT. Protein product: CASSSTRSGSTGELFF.

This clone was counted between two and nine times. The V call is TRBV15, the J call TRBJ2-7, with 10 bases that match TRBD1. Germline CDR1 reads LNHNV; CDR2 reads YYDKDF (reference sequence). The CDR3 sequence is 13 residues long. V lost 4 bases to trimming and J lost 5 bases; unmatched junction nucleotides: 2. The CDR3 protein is CATSTTGGHEQYF. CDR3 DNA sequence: TGTGCCACCAGCACGACAGGGGGCCACGAGCAGTACTTC.

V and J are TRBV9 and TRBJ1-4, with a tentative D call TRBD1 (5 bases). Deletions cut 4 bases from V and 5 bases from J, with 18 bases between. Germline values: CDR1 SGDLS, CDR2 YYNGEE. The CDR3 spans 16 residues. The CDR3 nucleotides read TGTGCCAGCAGCCCTAGAGGGACTTCGAGAAATGAAAAACTGTTTTTT. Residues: CASSPRGTSRNEKLFF.

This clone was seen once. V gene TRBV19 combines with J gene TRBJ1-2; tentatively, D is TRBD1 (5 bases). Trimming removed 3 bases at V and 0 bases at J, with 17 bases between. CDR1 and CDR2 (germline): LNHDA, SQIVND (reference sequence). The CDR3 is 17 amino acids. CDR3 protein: CASSISPNRHANYGYTF. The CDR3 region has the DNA TGTGCCAGTAGTATCTCCCCAAACAGGCATGCTAACTATGGCTACACCTTC.